This TCR beta chain originates from a study of neurological immune-mediated disorders. Study as a whole: The roughly 34 multiple sclerosis patients comprised about 30 that were relapsing-remitting and 3 that were secondary progressive. General study points: The most TCR clonal expansion was seen in HTLV-1-associated myelopathy, and the least was seen in multiple sclerosis, which fell below healthy controls.

This CDR3 spans 13 amino acids. The germline V gene encodes CDR1 SEHNR and CDR2 FQNEAQ (reference sequence). Deletions cut 5 bases from V and 6 bases from J, with 11 bases between. This clonotype was seen at least ten times. What it binds is not known. TCRdb recomputed calls from the 5' RACE reads with MiXCR, one row per CDR3 protein. The profile covers over 50,000 distinct CDR3 sequences, with more than 4.5% appearing a single time and about 5.7% taken by the ten largest. V is TRBV7-9 and J is TRBJ1-5; D possibly corresponds to TRBD1 (6 bases). The sequence was collected from a human donor with multiple sclerosis. The donor label of this sample is uncertain. Input material: PBMCs. The CDR3 coding sequence is TGTGCCAGCAGCCCGGACAGTTCTCAGCCCCAGCATTTT. This encodes CASSPDSSQPQHF.